This TCR beta chain was documented in a study of T cells in Graves' hyperthyroidism and ophthalmopathy. Clinical symptoms, serum thyroxine, TRAb, thyroid ultrasound and orbital computed tomography established diagnosis. This sample holds PBMCs from 10 ml fresh peripheral blood. Study results and limitations: Using 13 V-J features, a model discriminated ophthalmopathy from stable hyperthyroidism. Ophthalmopathy prediction by the model preceded onset by a median roughly 6.3 months.

Template material for amplifying TCR beta CDR3 regions consisted of RNA transcripts. The study used the HTBI primer set for a first-round RT-PCR of the TCR CDR3. One entry per CDR3 protein results from TCRdb running MiXCR on the multiplex PCR reads. In the table there are 490,000 or so distinct CDR3 sequences, about 20% of which are singletons. This clonotype came up a few times. What it binds is unknown. The CDR3 has 13 residues. The germline V gene has CDR1 GTSNPN and CDR2 SVGIG (reference sequence). Trimming took 2 bases from V and 6 from J; bases not matched to a gene: 5. This receptor was obtained from a woman in her 70s with Graves' ophthalmopathy. V usage is TRBV30 and J usage is TRBJ2-5, with TRBD1 matching 8 bases. The sample was blood. The CDR3 nucleotides read TGTGCCTGGAGTTTTACAGGGGGAAAGACCCAGTACTTC. Amino acid sequence: CAWSFTGGKTQYF.